The next 14 T cell receptor beta chains were all read from a single sample in a study of blood T cells in healthy people across ages. Using a J-beta primer mix together with a sample-barcoded 5' primer, a second PCR was run for about 7 to 12 cycles. TCRdb re-analysed the 5' RACE reads in MiXCR, keeping a single row per CDR3 protein. Of 750,000 to 950,000 distinct CDR3 sequences listed, 25% to 35% are singletons. A further study also used this sample, focusing on T cells of mothers and their children.

The material sequenced was blood. The receptors shown here come from a woman aged 40 to 49 in good health.

This clonotype was counted a few times. The V call is TRBV24-1, the J call TRBJ2-1; the D call may be TRBD1 or TRBD2 (5 bases each). Germline values: CDR1 KGHDR, CDR2 SFDVKD. The germline V and J ends were trimmed by 3 bases and 6 bases, with 26 bases remaining between them. The CDR3 runs to 19 residues. The CDR3 loop reads CATSDVPGPGKGLINEQFF. The CDR3 DNA follows: TGTGCCACCAGTGATGTACCGGGACCCGGAAAGGGGCTTATCAATGAGCAGTTCTTC.

This clonotype has a handful of counts. This chain connects TRBV5-1 to TRBJ2-5; no clear D. The CDR3 totals 12 residues. CDR1 is SGHRS, CDR2 YFSETQ, per germline. Trimming stripped 0 bases from V and 11 bases from J, with 11 bases between. CDR3 bases: TGCGCCAGCAGCTTGGGAGACCCAGAGCAGTACTTC. As protein: CASSLGDPEQYF.

This rearrangement joins TRBV14 to TRBJ2-1, with D uncertain. The V gene lost 0 bases and the J gene lost 4 bases, with 7 bases spanning the gap. This CDR3 contains 14 residues. CDR1 SGHDN and CDR2 FVKESK come from the germline V gene. CDR3 coding DNA: TGTGCCAGCAGCCAAGAGTTCAGATACAATGAGCAGTTCTTC. Its translation is CASSQEFRYNEQFF.

This clonotype came up once. The chain recombines TRBV25-1 with TRBJ1-4; no reliable D call. Germline V gene data show CDR1 as MGHDK and CDR2 as SYGVNS. V lost 3 bases and J lost 0, with 11 bases in between. This CDR3 has 16 residues. The CDR3 bases are TGTGCCAGCAGTGACCGGAAAATTGCAACTAATGAAAAACTGTTTTTT. Protein: CASSDRKIATNEKLFF.

This clonotype was seen many times. V is TRBV7-8 and J is TRBJ2-7; D gene ambiguous. The germline V gene has CDR1 SGHVS and CDR2 FQNEAQ. V lost 2 bases to trimming and J lost 5 bases, with 4 bases between them. The length of the CDR3 is 11 residues. CDR3 region: CASSLQNEQYF. As DNA, the CDR3 is TGTGCCAGCAGCTTACAGAACGAGCAGTACTTC.

This chain links TRBV28 with TRBJ2-7; a weak D match, TRBD2 (7 bases). The CDR3 is 17 residues long. CDR1 and CDR2 from the germline V gene are MDHEN and SYDVKM. V was cut by 4 bases and J by 11 bases, with 30 bases left in between. CDR3 sequence (DNA): TGTGCCAGCAGTTCAAATCGGGTGGGGGGGCCACAAGAGACCAAGTACTTC. Translation: CASSSNRVGGPQETKYF.

This clonotype has at least ten counts. The rearrangement joins TRBV29-1 to TRBJ1-2, with D perhaps TRBD1 (5 bases). CDR3 length: 14 residues. V lost 3 bases and J lost 5, with 16 bases in between. Germline V gene sequence: CDR1 SQVTM, CDR2 ANQGSEA. This CDR3 reads CSVDTPQERYGYTF. CDR3 nucleotides: TGCAGCGTTGATACCCCACAGGAGCGGTATGGCTACACCTTC.

This clonotype appeared a few times. V gene TRBV2 combines with J gene TRBJ1-4, with 8 bases identical to TRBD1. The CDR3 has 14 residues. Trimming at V came to 5 bases and at J to 7 bases, leaving 6 bases not matched to a gene. Looked up from germline, CDR1 is SNHLY and CDR2 is FYNNEI. This CDR3 is CASSRDRPPEKLFF. The CDR3 DNA follows: TGTGCCAGCAGTCGGGACAGGCCCCCTGAAAAACTGTTTTTT.

This clonotype was observed many times. The V and J genes are TRBV7-2 and TRBJ2-5, with D possibly TRBD2 on 6 matching bases. There are 14 residues in the CDR3. Germline V gives CDR1 SGHTA, CDR2 FQGNSA. The V end was cut by 5 bases, the J end by 6 bases, with 16 bases between. CDR3 coding DNA: TGTGCCAGCAGCCCGCGGAGGGGTGAGAAGACCCAGTACTTC. It specifies CASSPRRGEKTQYF.

V and J are TRBV3-1 and TRBJ2-5; D ambiguous. Trimming took 3 bases from V and 4 from J, leaving 15 bases between them. CDR1 and CDR2 from the germline V gene are LGHDT and YNNKEL (reference sequence). The CDR3 is 15 residues long. CDR3 sequence: CASSHPAKGTETQYF. CDR3 in DNA: TGTGCCAGCAGCCACCCCGCAAAGGGAACAGAGACCCAGTACTTC.

This clonotype was counted ten times or more. Here the CDR3 DNA reads TGCAGTGCTATTGGCGGGGCCTCCTACGAGCAGTACTTC. This codes for CSAIGGASYEQYF. This chain joins TRBV20-1 and TRBJ2-7; TRBD2 might be the D (6 bases). Trimming left V 4 bases short and J 0 bases short, with 10 bases between. From germline, CDR1 is DFQATT and CDR2 SNEGSKA (reference sequence). The CDR3 extends over 13 amino acids.

The rearrangement uses TRBV6-6 and TRBJ2-7, with 10 positions matching TRBD1. The CDR3 has 14 residues. Germline V gene lookup returns CDR1 MNHNY and CDR2 SVGAGI (reference sequence). The V segment lost 7 bases and the J segment 12 bases; nucleotides outside the gene matches: 15. The CDR3 bases are TGTGCCAGCACCCTCAGGGACAGGGGAGAGACCCGGTACTTC. This translates into CASTLRDRGETRYF.

To note about this clonotype: Sequence at one end of the junction differs from germline and may be a read error. The CDR3 nucleotides are TGTGCCAGCAGCCAACTGGGGGGCTCCAACGAGCAGTACTTC. This gives the protein CASSQLGGSNEQYF. The genes are TRBV3-1 and TRBJ2-7; D is tentatively TRBD1 or TRBD2 (6 bases each). Germline V CDR1 and CDR2: LGHDT, YNNKEL (reference sequence). The CDR3 spans 14 residues.

Worth noting for this clonotype: It may be a read error: a sequence one base away is much more abundant. The chain couples TRBV25-1 to TRBJ2-7, with D possibly matching TRBD2 (6 bases). This CDR3 spans 15 amino acids. CDR1 and CDR2 from the germline V gene are MGHDK and SYGVNS. For the CDR3, the DNA is TGTGCCGGCAGTGAATTTGGGGGGTCCTCCTACGAGCAGTACTTC. Translating gives CAGSEFGGSSYEQYF.